This T cell receptor beta chain originates from a study of blood T cell repertoires in COVID-19. The CDR3 spans 14 residues. Trimming stripped 7 bases from V and 4 bases from J, with 17 bases between. Germline assignment: CDR1 MNHEY and CDR2 SVGAGI. This clone was detected a few times. Here immunoSEQ multiplex PCR was the method, and the copy in TCRdb shows in-frame clones only, minus some. Altogether about 300,000 clones are present, roughly 88% being singletons, with the ten largest covering around 1.5%. The TCR comes from a woman aged 45-65 years with acute or convalescent COVID-19. The sample consisted of peripheral blood. The rearrangement uses TRBV6-5 and TRBJ2-7; D is ambiguous. CDR3 sequence: CASNTPSKKYEQYF. DNA for the CDR3: TGTGCCAGCAATACCCCCAGTAAGAAATACGAGCAGTACTTC.